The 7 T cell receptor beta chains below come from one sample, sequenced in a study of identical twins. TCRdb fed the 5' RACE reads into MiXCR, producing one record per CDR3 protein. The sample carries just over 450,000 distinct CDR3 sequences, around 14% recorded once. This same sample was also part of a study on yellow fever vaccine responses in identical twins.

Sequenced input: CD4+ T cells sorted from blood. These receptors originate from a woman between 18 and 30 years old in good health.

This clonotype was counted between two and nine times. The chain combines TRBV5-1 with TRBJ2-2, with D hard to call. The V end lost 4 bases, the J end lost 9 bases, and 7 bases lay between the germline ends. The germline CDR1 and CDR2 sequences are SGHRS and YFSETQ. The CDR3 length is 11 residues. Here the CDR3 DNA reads TGCGCCAGCAGCCACCCCTGGGAGCTGTTTTTT. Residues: CASSHPWELFF.

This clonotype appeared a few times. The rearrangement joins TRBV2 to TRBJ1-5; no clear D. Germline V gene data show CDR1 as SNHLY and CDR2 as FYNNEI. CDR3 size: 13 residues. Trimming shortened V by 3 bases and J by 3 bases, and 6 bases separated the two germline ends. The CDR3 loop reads CASSDLTNQPQHF. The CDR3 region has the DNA TGTGCCAGCAGTGATTTGACCAATCAGCCCCAGCATTTT. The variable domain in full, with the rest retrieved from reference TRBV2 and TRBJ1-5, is EPEVTQTPSHQVTQMGQEVILRCVPISNHLYFYWYRQILGQKVEFLVSFYNNEISEKSEIFDDQFSVERPDGSNFTLKIRSTKLEDSAMYFCASSDLTNQPQHFGDGTRLSIL.

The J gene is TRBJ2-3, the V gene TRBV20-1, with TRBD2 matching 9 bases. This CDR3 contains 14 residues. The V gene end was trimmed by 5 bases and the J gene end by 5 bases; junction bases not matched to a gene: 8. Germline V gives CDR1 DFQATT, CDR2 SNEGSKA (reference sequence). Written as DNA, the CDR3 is TGCAGTGCTCCCCTAGCGGGGCGGGAAGATACGCAGTATTTT. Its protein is CSAPLAGREDTQYF.

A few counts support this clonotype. The CDR3 reads CASSFRQTESYQETQYF. The DNA of the CDR3 is TGTGCCAGCAGTTTTCGACAGACGGAATCGTACCAAGAGACCCAGTACTTC. The chain has TRBV12-3 or TRBV12-4 and TRBJ2-5, with D possibly matching TRBD1 (5 bases). The CDR3 runs 17 residues. V lost 3 bases to trimming and J lost 0 bases, with 17 bases between them.

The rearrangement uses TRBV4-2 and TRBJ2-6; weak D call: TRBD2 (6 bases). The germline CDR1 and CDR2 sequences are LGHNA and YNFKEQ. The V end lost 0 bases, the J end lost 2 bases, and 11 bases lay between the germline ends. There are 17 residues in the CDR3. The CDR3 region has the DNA TGTGCCAGCAGCCAAGATCTCGCGGGAACTGGGGCCAACGTCCTGACTTTC. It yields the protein CASSQDLAGTGANVLTF.

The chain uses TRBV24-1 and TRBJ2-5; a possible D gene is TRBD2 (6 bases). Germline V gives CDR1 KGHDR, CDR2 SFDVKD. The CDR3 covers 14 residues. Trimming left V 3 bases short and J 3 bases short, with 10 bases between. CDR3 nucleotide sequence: TGTGCCACCAGTGATGCGGGACGGGAAGAGACCCAGTACTTC. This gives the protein CATSDAGREETQYF.

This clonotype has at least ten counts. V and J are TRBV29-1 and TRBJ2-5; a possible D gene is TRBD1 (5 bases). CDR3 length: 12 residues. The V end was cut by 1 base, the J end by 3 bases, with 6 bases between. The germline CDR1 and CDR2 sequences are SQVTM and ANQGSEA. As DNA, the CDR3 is TGCAGCGTTGAAGGGGGCGAAGAGACCCAGTACTTC. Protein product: CSVEGGEETQYF.